This T cell receptor beta chain was profiled in a study of T cells after yellow fever vaccination (dated by TCRdb to between 2019 and 2020). Notes on the research overall: Libraries from fractions with low cell numbers were prepared with the SMART-Seq v4 Ultra Low Input RNA kit. Two healthy male donors, one aged 18 to 30 and one aged 30 to 40 years, were included in the cohort. Bulk PBMC replicates and cell subsets were isolated from blood drawn at multiple timepoints before and after both primary and secondary immunization. To follow T-cell clones before and after both primary and booster YFV17D yellow fever vaccination, bulk TCR alpha and beta repertoires underwent longitudinal sequencing.

Synthesis of TCR cDNA relied on 5'RACE template switching, a step that introduced a universal primer site along with unique molecular identifiers. cDNA synthesis was primed from both the TCR alpha and TCR beta constant segments. Library amplification used two PCR steps, and the second PCR step added sample barcodes and sequencing adapters. Sequencing of libraries was done on Illumina HiSeq 2500 (2x100 bp) or NovaSeq (2x150 bp). Per the original workflow: Demultiplexing of reads and collapsing into UMI consensus sequences were performed with MIGEC, and V(D)J alignment was carried out with MiXCR. Clonotypes responding to the vaccine were identified with edgeR on replicate PBMC samples, with the criteria of FDR below 0.01 and a log2 fold change above 5 up to day 15. Each bulk clonotype was labeled CD4 or CD8 based on which sequenced repertoire, CD4 or CD8, contained the clonotype at higher abundance. TCRdb passed the public sequencing reads through fastp at Q25 and MiXCR, retaining productive beta sequences. A single entry per CDR3 protein holds the most common genes and DNA from its merged rows. V and J calls and clone size were set by TCRdb, not the authors. The sample table shows 300,000 to 400,000 distinct CDR3 sequences, and 8.7% are seen once. Approximately 18% of the sample is in the top ten clones.

The meaning of the sample's treatment or condition label: live attenuated yellow fever vaccine strain. Two biological replicates of bulk PBMCs were collected at each blood-draw timepoint. PBMCs were isolated from peripheral blood using a standard Ficoll-Paque protocol. TriZol was used to extract RNA from bulk PBMCs, from CD4 and CD8 fractions, and from dextramer-positive and dextramer-negative fractions. Points the paper makes about the study in general: The study included only a couple of donors, which limits how far the findings can be generalized. Computational filtering was required because FACS-sorted repertoires could contain abundant contaminating clonotypes from the bulk population. The secondary T-cell response was weaker than the primary response but faster, peaking on day 5 instead of day 15. After the booster, most clones that had expanded after primary vaccination were detected again (nearly 97% of CD4 and more than 80% of CD8), suggesting broad maintenance of memory. A small fraction of clonotypes showed up in both the CD4 and CD8 compartments, probably as a result of convergent recombination.

The CDR3 spans 13 residues, from the cysteine through the phenylalanine. The only DNA kept is the CDR3, 39 bases in frame from the first base. V is cut by 0 bases and J by 7 bases, and the space between the germline ends is 10 bases. This clonotype has a handful of counts. What antigen it recognizes has not been identified. Within one base of it there is no much larger clone, and no base qualities were kept. Sequencing was performed on PBMCs, taken on the day of the first yellow fever vaccination. The source is a man in his late teens or twenties who received the YFV17D yellow fever vaccine. The chain is assembled from TRBV12-3 or TRBV12-4 and TRBJ2-7; the D gene is not confidently resolved. The CDR3 sequence is CASSLAWSREQYF. In nucleotides, the sequence is TGTGCCAGCAGTTTAGCTTGGTCTAGGGAGCAGTACTTC.